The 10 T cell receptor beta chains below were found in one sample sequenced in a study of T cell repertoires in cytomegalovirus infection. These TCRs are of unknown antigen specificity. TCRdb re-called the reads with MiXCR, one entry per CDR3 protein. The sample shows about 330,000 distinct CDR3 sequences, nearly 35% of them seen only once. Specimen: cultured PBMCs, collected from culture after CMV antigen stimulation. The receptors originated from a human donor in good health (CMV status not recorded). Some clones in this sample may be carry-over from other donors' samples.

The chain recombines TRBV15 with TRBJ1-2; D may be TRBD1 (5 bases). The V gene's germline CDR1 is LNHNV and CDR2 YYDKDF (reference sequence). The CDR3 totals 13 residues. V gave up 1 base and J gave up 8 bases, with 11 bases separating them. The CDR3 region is CATSRGEGLGYTF. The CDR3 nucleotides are TGTGCCACCAGCAGAGGGGAGGGGCTGGGCTACACCTTC.

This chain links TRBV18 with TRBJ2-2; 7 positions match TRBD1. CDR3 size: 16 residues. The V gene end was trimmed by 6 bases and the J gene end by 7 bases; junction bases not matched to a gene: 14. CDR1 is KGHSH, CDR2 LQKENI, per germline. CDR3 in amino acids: CASSSSSTGADGELFF. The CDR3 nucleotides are TGTGCCAGCTCGTCCAGCTCTACAGGGGCCGACGGGGAGCTGTTTTTT. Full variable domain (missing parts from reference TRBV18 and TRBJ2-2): NAGVMQNPRHLVRRRGQEARLRCSPMKGHSHVYWYRQLPEEGLKFMVYLQKENIIDESGMPKERFSAEFPKEGPSILRIQQVVRGDSAAYFCASSSSSTGADGELFFGEGSRLTVL.

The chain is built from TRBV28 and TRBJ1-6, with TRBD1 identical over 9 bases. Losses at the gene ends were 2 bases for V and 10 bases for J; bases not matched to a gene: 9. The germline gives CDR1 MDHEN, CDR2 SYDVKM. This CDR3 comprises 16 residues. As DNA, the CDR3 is TGTGCCAGCAGTTTAGTCTCGGGACAGGGAAGGTCACCCCTCCACTTT. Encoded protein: CASSLVSGQGRSPLHF.

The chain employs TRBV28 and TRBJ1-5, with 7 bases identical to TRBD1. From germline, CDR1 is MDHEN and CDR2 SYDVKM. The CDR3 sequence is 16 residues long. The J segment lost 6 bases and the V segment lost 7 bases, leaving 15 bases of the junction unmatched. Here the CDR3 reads CASNRIPRDRRQPQHF. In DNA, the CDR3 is TGTGCCAGCAATCGAATTCCCCGGGACAGACGTCAGCCCCAGCATTTT.

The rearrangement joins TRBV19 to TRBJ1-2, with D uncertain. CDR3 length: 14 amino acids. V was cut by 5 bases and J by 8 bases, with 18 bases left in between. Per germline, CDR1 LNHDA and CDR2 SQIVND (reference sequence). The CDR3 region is CASSPSSPGGGYTF. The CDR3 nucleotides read TGTGCCAGTAGTCCGTCTTCGCCGGGAGGGGGCTACACCTTC. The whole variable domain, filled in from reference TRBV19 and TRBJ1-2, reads DGGITQSPKYLFRKEGQNVTLSCEQNLNHDAMYWYRQDPGQGLRLIYYSQIVNDFQKGDIAEGYSVSREKKESFPLTVTSAQKNPTAFYLCASSPSSPGGGYTFGSGTRLTVV.

The CDR3 loop is CSVGHNNEQFF. CDR3 sequence (DNA): TGCAGCGTTGGACACAACAATGAGCAGTTCTTC. J is TRBJ2-1 and V is TRBV29-1; D uncertain. The CDR3 consists of 11 residues. Deletions cut 4 bases from V and 5 bases from J, with 6 bases between. The V gene's germline CDR1 is SQVTM and CDR2 ANQGSEA.

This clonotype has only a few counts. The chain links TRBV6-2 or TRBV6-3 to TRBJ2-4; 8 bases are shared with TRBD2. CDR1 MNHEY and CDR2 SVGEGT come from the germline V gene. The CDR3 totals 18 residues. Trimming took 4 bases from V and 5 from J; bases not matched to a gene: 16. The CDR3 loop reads CASSFSPKKRESQNIQYF. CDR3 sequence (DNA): TGTGCCAGCAGTTTTTCCCCCAAAAAGCGGGAGAGTCAAAACATTCAGTACTTC.

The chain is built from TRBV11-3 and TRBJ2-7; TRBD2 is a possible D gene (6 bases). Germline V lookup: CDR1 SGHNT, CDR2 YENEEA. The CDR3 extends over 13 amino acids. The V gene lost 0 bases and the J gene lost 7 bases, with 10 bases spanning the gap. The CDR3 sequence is CASSLDPRGEQYF. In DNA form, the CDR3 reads TGTGCCAGCAGCTTAGATCCCCGGGGGGAGCAGTACTTC.

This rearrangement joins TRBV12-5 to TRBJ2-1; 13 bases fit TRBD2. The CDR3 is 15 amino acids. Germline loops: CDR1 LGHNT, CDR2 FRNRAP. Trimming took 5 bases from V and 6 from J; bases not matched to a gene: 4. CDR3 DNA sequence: TGTGCTAGTGGTCGGACTAGCGGGAGAGCCAATGAGCAGTTCTTC. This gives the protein CASGRTSGRANEQFF.

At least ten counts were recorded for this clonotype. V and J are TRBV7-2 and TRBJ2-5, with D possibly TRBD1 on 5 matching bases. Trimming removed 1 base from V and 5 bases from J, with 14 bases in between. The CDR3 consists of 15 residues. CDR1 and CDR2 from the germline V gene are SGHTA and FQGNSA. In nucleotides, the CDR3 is TGTGCCAGCAGCTTAGGTCTGGCAGGGTACGAGACCCAGTACTTC. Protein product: CASSLGLAGYETQYF.